Listed here are 20 T cell receptor beta chains from one sample, sequenced in a study of blood T cell repertoires in COVID-19. Sequencing used immunoSEQ multiplex PCR; TCRdb keeps in-frame clones, though not all of them. Here the sample spans 340,000 or so clones, 65% to 90% being singletons. Sequences were obtained from PBMCs or T cells enriched from blood (not recorded which). The receptors here all came from a woman between 40 and 50 years old with acute COVID-19.

This chain links TRBV6-5 with TRBJ2-2; D is unresolved. This CDR3 is 14 amino acids long. Germline values: CDR1 MNHEY, CDR2 SVGAGI. V lost 8 bases, J lost 2 bases, and 12 bases lay in between. CDR3 DNA sequence: TGTGCCAGCCGCCTTGACTTAAACACCGGGGAGCTGTTTTTT. Its protein is CASRLDLNTGELFF.

The chain recombines TRBV2 with TRBJ1-1, with 7 bases fitting TRBD1. V shed 5 bases, J shed 6 bases, and the junction held 9 bases outside the gene matches. This CDR3 has 14 residues. Per germline, CDR1 SNHLY and CDR2 FYNNEI. CDR3 loop: CASSSDRVRPEAFF. CDR3 sequence (DNA): TGTGCCAGCAGTTCTGACAGGGTGCGGCCTGAAGCTTTCTTT.

This clone occurred once. The chain carries TRBV27 and TRBJ1-5, with D possibly being TRBD1 (5 bases). This CDR3 has 14 amino acids. Per germline, CDR1 MNHEY and CDR2 SMNVEV (reference sequence). V shed 4 bases and J shed 7 bases, with 14 bases lying between them. CDR3 nucleotide sequence: TGTGCCAGCAGTTGGGGGACTCCGGGACAGCCCCAGCATTTT. Translated, it gives CASSWGTPGQPQHF.

The V gene is TRBV9, the J gene TRBJ2-1; the D gene is possibly TRBD2 (7 bases). This CDR3 comprises 15 residues. V was clipped by 5 bases and J by 9 bases, with 21 bases between them. Per the germline V gene, CDR1 is SGDLS and CDR2 is YYNGEE. CDR3: CASSKRDIPVGEQFF. CDR3 sequence (DNA): TGTGCCAGCAGTAAGCGGGACATCCCCGTCGGTGAGCAGTTCTTC.

This rearrangement joins TRBV7-2 to TRBJ1-4, with D perhaps matching TRBD1 (5 bases). This CDR3 contains 13 residues. Trimming shortened V by 11 bases and J by 5 bases, and 15 bases separated the two germline ends. Germline-derived CDR1 and CDR2 are SGHTA and FQGNSA. As DNA, the CDR3 is TGTGCCTCCCGTCGCGGGGGAAATGAAAAACTGTTTTTT. Translating it yields CASRRGGNEKLFF.

The CDR3 coding sequence is TGCGCCAGCAGCCCGACGGGACAGTCATCCTACGAGCAGTACTTC. Protein product: CASSPTGQSSYEQYF. J is TRBJ2-7 and V is TRBV5-1, with 7 bases identical to TRBD1. V was pared by 4 bases and J by 1 base, with 8 bases of the junction left unmatched. Germline values: CDR1 SGHRS, CDR2 YFSETQ. The CDR3 has 15 residues. The variable domain in full, with the rest retrieved from reference TRBV5-1 and TRBJ2-7, is KAGVTQTPRYLIKTRGQQVTLSCSPISGHRSVSWYQQTPGQGLQFLFEYFSETQRNKGNFPGRFSGRQFSNSRSEMNVSTLELGDSALYLCASSPTGQSSYEQYFGPGTRLTVT.

In the case of this clone: The same CDR3 also results from other DNA sequences found in this sample. This chain uses TRBV11-2 with TRBJ2-1; D is undetermined. Per germline, CDR1 SGHAT and CDR2 FQNNGV. This CDR3 spans 15 amino acids. V was shortened by 0 bases and J by 0 bases, with 6 bases between the two germline ends. CDR3 sequence reads: CASSLDPSSYNEQFF. The CDR3, as DNA: TGTGCCAGCAGCTTAGACCCGAGCTCCTACAATGAGCAGTTCTTC.

The J gene is TRBJ2-3, the V gene TRBV7-8; 11 nucleotides align to TRBD2. Looked up from germline, CDR1 is SGHVS and CDR2 is FQNEAQ. CDR3 size: 17 residues. Trimming removed 2 bases from V and 2 bases from J; junction bases left unmatched: 6. The CDR3 DNA reads TGTGCCAGCAGCTTATATGGGACTAGCGGTCACACAGATACGCAGTATTTT. Translating it yields CASSLYGTSGHTDTQYF.

This clone showed up just once. The chain links TRBV28 to TRBJ2-7; TRBD1 agrees at 7 bases. Germline loops: CDR1 MDHEN, CDR2 SYDVKM. The CDR3 contains 15 residues. The junction had 10 bases not matched to a gene; V was cut back by 5 bases and J by 3 bases. CDR3 residues: CASSPLMGQNYEQYF. CDR3 nucleotide sequence: TGTGCCAGCAGTCCTTTAATGGGACAGAACTACGAGCAGTACTTC. The full variable domain, its missing parts supplied by reference TRBV28 and TRBJ2-7, is DVKVTQSSRYLVKRTGEKVFLECVQDMDHENMFWYRQDPGLGLRLIYFSYDVKMKEKGDIPEGYSVSREKKERFSLILESASTNQTSMYLCASSPLMGQNYEQYFGPGTRLTVT.

This clone was recorded a few times. The chain recombines TRBV9 with TRBJ1-1; tentatively, D is TRBD1 (5 bases). Trimming took 8 bases from V and 5 from J, leaving 22 bases between them. This CDR3 comprises 15 residues. Germline loops: CDR1 SGDLS, CDR2 YYNGEE. The CDR3 DNA is TGTGCCAGTACCCCCGGGGCGAACGGGGGGACTGAAGCTTTCTTT. Its protein is CASTPGANGGTEAFF.

This clone was seen a few times. This rearrangement joins TRBV5-1 to TRBJ2-3, with 10 positions matching TRBD1. The junction had 6 bases not matched to a gene; V was cut back by 4 bases and J by 1 base. This CDR3 has 16 residues. Per the germline V gene, CDR1 is SGHRS and CDR2 is YFSETQ. CDR3 loop: CASSVTGTGGTDTQYF. DNA of the CDR3: TGCGCCAGCAGCGTCACTGGGACAGGGGGCACAGATACGCAGTATTTT.

V and J are TRBV21-1 and TRBJ2-1; no DNA check was done on the table's D call, TRBD2. TRBV21-1 is a pseudogene. The CDR3 runs 20 residues. The CDR3 nucleotides are TGTGCCAGCAGACGCGGGGCGCTAGTCGGTTTCCAAAGCTCCTACAATGAGCAGTTCTTC. It translates to CASRRGALVGFQSSYNEQFF.

J is TRBJ2-1 and V is TRBV25-1; D not resolved. There are 14 residues in the CDR3. The V gene lost 5 bases and the J gene lost 7 bases, with 15 bases spanning the gap. Germline V lookup: CDR1 MGHDK, CDR2 SYGVNS. CDR3 in DNA: TGTGCCAGCAGTTCTTTTCGTGGCAGAAATGAGCAGTTCTTC. Translating it yields CASSSFRGRNEQFF.

Note on this clone: Other nucleotide sequences from this sample produce the same CDR3. This chain links TRBV5-1 with TRBJ1-3; D is perhaps TRBD1 (5 bases). The V and J ends lost 4 bases and 2 bases respectively, with 10 bases between them. The CDR3 is 14 amino acids. Germline V gene sequence: CDR1 SGHRS, CDR2 YFSETQ. The DNA of the CDR3 is TGCGCCAGCAGCGGAGGGGATACTGGAAACACCATATATTTT. This gives the protein CASSGGDTGNTIYF. Looking up the rest from reference TRBV5-1 and TRBJ1-3 gives the full variable domain: KAGVTQTPRYLIKTRGQQVTLSCSPISGHRSVSWYQQTPGQGLQFLFEYFSETQRNKGNFPGRFSGRQFSNSRSEMNVSTLELGDSALYLCASSGGDTGNTIYFGEGSWLTVV.

The DNA for the CDR3 is TGTGCCAGCAGCGTAGGACAGGGTAAATCACCCCTCCACTTT. Its translation is CASSVGQGKSPLHF. The rearrangement uses TRBV7-2 and TRBJ1-6; 8 bases agree with TRBD1. CDR1 and CDR2 from the germline V gene are SGHTA and FQGNSA. The ends lost 5 bases at V and 10 bases at J; junction bases unmatched: 7. This CDR3 spans 14 amino acids.

The chain is built from TRBV6-2 or TRBV6-3 and TRBJ2-2; 7 nucleotides line up with TRBD1. The J segment lost 4 bases and the V segment lost 0 bases, leaving 2 bases of the junction unmatched. The CDR3 spans 15 residues. Germline assignment: CDR1 MNHEY and CDR2 SVGEGT. The CDR3 protein is CASSYSGTATGELFF. CDR3 nucleotide sequence: TGTGCCAGCAGTTACTCTGGGACAGCCACCGGGGAGCTGTTTTTT.

The genes are TRBV27 and TRBJ2-7; 7 bases line up with TRBD1. The CDR3 has 16 residues. Losses at the gene ends were 5 bases for V and 0 bases for J; bases not matched to a gene: 10. Germline CDR1 reads MNHEY; CDR2 reads SMNVEV (reference sequence). The DNA for the CDR3 is TGTGCCAGCAGTCCGGGACAGCGACTAAGCTCCTACGAGCAGTACTTC. Residues: CASSPGQRLSSYEQYF.

This clone was detected a few times. This rearrangement joins TRBV6-2 or TRBV6-3 to TRBJ2-2; 11 bases fit TRBD2. Germline CDR1 MNHEY, CDR2 SVGEGT. Trimming at V came to 4 bases and at J to 4 bases, leaving 14 bases not matched to a gene. The CDR3 is 19 amino acids. For the CDR3, the DNA is TGTGCCAGCAGTTCTGATTTGGTAGCGGGAGGGCCGGGCACCGGGGAGCTGTTTTTT. Translated, it gives CASSSDLVAGGPGTGELFF.

The chain carries TRBV19 and TRBJ1-2; 9 bases match TRBD1. Trimming cost V 1 base and J 6 bases; bases outside gene matches: 6. CDR3 size: 15 residues. Germline V gene sequence: CDR1 LNHDA, CDR2 SQIVND (reference sequence). The CDR3 reads CASSIGNRGRDGYTF. CDR3 DNA sequence: TGTGCCAGTAGTATAGGTAACAGGGGGCGCGATGGCTACACCTTC. Looking up the rest from reference TRBV19 and TRBJ1-2 gives the full variable domain: DGGITQSPKYLFRKEGQNVTLSCEQNLNHDAMYWYRQDPGQGLRLIYYSQIVNDFQKGDIAEGYSVSREKKESFPLTVTSAQKNPTAFYLCASSIGNRGRDGYTFGSGTRLTVV.

This clone has more than one count but fewer than ten. The chain's CDR3 is CASSLGQGAGNEQFF. The CDR3 coding sequence is TGTGCCAGCAGCTTAGGTCAGGGGGCCGGCAATGAGCAGTTCTTC. This chain uses TRBV7-8 with TRBJ2-1, with 8 bases fitting TRBD1. CDR1 SGHVS and CDR2 FQNEAQ come from the germline V gene. This CDR3 contains 15 residues. Trimming removed 1 base from V and 6 bases from J; junction bases left unmatched: 5.